A selection of T cell receptor beta chains follows, all from one sample in a study of T cell changes during pregnancy in multiple sclerosis. Measured with immunoSEQ multiplex PCR; TCRdb has only the in-frame clones, and not every one. The sample gives about 23,000 clones, roughly 84% of which show up once; around 7.6% is in the top ten. Sequenced here: CD8+ T cells from peripheral blood mononuclear cells, sampled before pregnancy. All receptors derive from a female donor with multiple sclerosis, enrolled in a pregnancy study. CDR3s include the opening cysteine and the closing phenylalanine or tryptophan. The D gene is left open where the match is weak. Size is omitted from some rows. Given values are once, few, many or a class for expanded clones.

size	V	J	D	DNA	CDR3
-	TRBV5-4	TRBJ2-7	-	TGTGCCAGCAGCCGCTTGAACGGGGAGCAGTACTTC	CASSRLNGEQYF
-	TRBV4-1	TRBJ2-5	-	TGCGCCAGCAGCCAAGGGCCGGAGACCCAGTACTTC	CASSQGPETQYF
-	TRBV4-1	TRBJ1-2	-	TGCGCCAGCAGCCAAACATGGAGGGTCGGTGGCTACACCTTC	CASSQTWRVGGYTF
-	TRBV5-1	TRBJ2-5	TRBD1	TGCGCCAGCAGCTTTCGGACAGGGGGGTTGGAGACCCAGTACTTC	CASSFRTGGLETQYF
-	TRBV10-3	TRBJ2-2	-	TGTGCCATCAGGGCCCCCCATTCCCCCGGGGAGCTGTTTTTT	CAIRAPHSPGELFF
once	TRBV27	TRBJ1-1	TRBD1	TGTGCCAGCAGTTTATATCAGGGGGTGACTGAAGCTTTCTTT	CASSLYQGVTEAFF
once	TRBV29-1	TRBJ2-7	TRBD2	TGCAGCGTTGACGCCGGGACTAGCGTCTACGAGCAGTACTTC	CSVDAGTSVYEQYF
-	TRBV29-1	TRBJ2-1	-	TGCAGCGTTGAAGATCTTCTGGCCCGGGAGAGCAATGAGCAGTTCTTC	CSVEDLLARESNEQFF
-	TRBV11-2	TRBJ2-3	-	TGTGCCAGCAGCCCGACTGCCGCTGGGACGCAGTATTTT	CASSPTAAGTQYF
-	TRBV27	TRBJ2-1	TRBD1	TGTGCCAGCAGTTTAGGACAGGGGGCTAGCAATGAGCAGTTCTTC	CASSLGQGASNEQFF
-	TRBV18	TRBJ2-7	TRBD2	TGTGCCAGCTCACCACTAGCGGGAAGCTCCTACGAGCAGTACTTC	CASSPLAGSSYEQYF
few	TRBV5-1	TRBJ2-1	TRBD2	TGCGCCAGCAGCTTAGGGGCTAGCGGTTACGATGAGCAGTTCTTC	CASSLGASGYDEQFF
-	TRBV5-4	TRBJ2-7	TRBD2	TGTGCCAGCAGCTTGGGTGGGGGGGGAGAGCAGTACTTC	CASSLGGGGEQYF
-	TRBV13	TRBJ2-3	TRBD2	TGTGCCAGCAGCTTAGGGGCGGGAGGTAACACAGATACGCAGTATTTT	CASSLGAGGNTDTQYF
-	TRBV5-1	TRBJ2-1	-	TGCGCCAGCAGTTATAACTCATATTCCTACAATGAGCAGTTCTTC	CASSYNSYSYNEQFF
-	TRBV5-4	TRBJ2-1	-	TGTGCCAGCAGCCCAGAAGGTGGGACATCCTTTGAGCAGTTCTTC	CASSPEGGTSFEQFF
-	TRBV4-1	TRBJ2-1	TRBD2	TGCGCCAGCAGCCTTACTAGCGACTACATGAATGAGCAGTTCTTC	CASSLTSDYMNEQFF
-	TRBV5-1	TRBJ1-1	-	TGCGCCAGCAGCTTACAGGGCCCCAACACTGAAGCTTTCTTT	CASSLQGPNTEAFF
-	TRBV29-1	TRBJ2-1	-	TGCAGCGTTAGGGGACAATCCTACAATGAGCAGTTCTTC	CSVRGQSYNEQFF
few	TRBV6-1	TRBJ2-7	TRBD1	TGTGCCAGCAGGTTGGGACAGTCAACCTACGAGCAGTACTTC	CASRLGQSTYEQYF
few	TRBV4-2	TRBJ1-2	-	TGTGCCAGCAGCCAAGCGGCAGGGATCGCCCTCTTC	CASSQAAGIALF
-	TRBV7-3	TRBJ2-2	TRBD1	TGTGCCAGCAGCCTCGGTCGGGTGACAGGGGTTAACACCGGGGAGCTGTTTTTT	CASSLGRVTGVNTGELFF
once	TRBV6-4	TRBJ2-7	-	TGTGCCAGCAGCCGATCCTCGGGGGACGGACTTCAGGAGCAGTACTTC	CASSRSSGDGLQEQYF
-	TRBV4-1	TRBJ2-7	-	TGCGCCAGCAGCCGCGGGGCCGAAAGGCTGGACGAGCAGTACTTC	CASSRGAERLDEQYF
once	TRBV27	TRBJ2-3	-	TGTGCCAGCAGTTTCTACGGGGGAGGAACAGATACGCAGTATTTT	CASSFYGGGTDTQYF
-	TRBV29-1	TRBJ2-5	TRBD2	TGCAGCGTTGTGGGGACTAGCGAAGAGACCCAGTACTTC	CSVVGTSEETQYF
-	TRBV13	TRBJ2-5	TRBD2	TGTGCCAGCAGCGGACGCCCGGGACTAGCAGGGAGGATCGAGACCCAGTACTTC	CASSGRPGLAGRIETQYF
-	TRBV7-3	TRBJ1-1	-	TGTGCCAGCAGCTTAACGGGCGGGGGCACTGAAGCTTTCTTT	CASSLTGGGTEAFF
-	TRBV30	TRBJ2-1	TRBD2	TGTGCCTGGAGTCTCCGGGAGGCGCATGAGCAGTTCTTC	CAWSLREAHEQFF
-	TRBV5-1	TRBJ2-7	TRBD2	TGCGCCAGCAAAGAGGGGACTAGCGGTCTAGACGAGCAGTACTTC	CASKEGTSGLDEQYF
-	TRBV7-9	TRBJ1-3	-	TGTGCCAGCAGCTTAGGAGGGAGGGTCACTGGAAACACCATATATTTT	CASSLGGRVTGNTIYF
-	TRBV6-5	TRBJ1-4	TRBD1	TGTGCCAGCAGTTACTCGAGACAGGGTAATGAAAAACTGTTTTTT	CASSYSRQGNEKLFF
-	TRBV5-6	TRBJ2-7	TRBD2	TGTGCCAGCAGCTCGGGACTAGCGGCCTACGAGCAGTACTTC	CASSSGLAAYEQYF
many	TRBV7-9	TRBJ2-3	TRBD2	TGTGCCAGCAGCTTCCTGACTAGCGTGCTCACAGATACGCAGTATTTT	CASSFLTSVLTDTQYF
-	TRBV6-1	TRBJ1-2	-	TGTGCCAGCAGTGAGAAGGAGACCCACTATGGCTACACCTTC	CASSEKETHYGYTF
-	TRBV29-1	TRBJ1-1	TRBD1	TGCAGCGTTCAACCTCCCGGGACAGGGACCTGGTTGAACACTGAAGCTTTCTTT	CSVQPPGTGTWLNTEAFF
-	TRBV4-3	TRBJ1-3	-	TGCGCCAGCAGCCAAGATCGGGGTGTAGCTGGAAACACCATATATTTT	CASSQDRGVAGNTIYF
-	TRBV19	TRBJ2-1	TRBD2	TGTGCCAGTAGTATAGCGGGAGGGATCTACAATGAGCAGTTCTTC	CASSIAGGIYNEQFF
-	TRBV10-2	TRBJ2-1	-	TGCGCCAGCAGTCTCGGGAGCTCCTACAATGAGCAGTTCTTC	CASSLGSSYNEQFF
-	TRBV27	TRBJ2-2	-	TGTGCCAGCAGTCCACCTTTTGTGGGCTCCCGGGAGCTGTTTTTT	CASSPPFVGSRELFF
-	TRBV27	TRBJ2-1	TRBD2	TGTGCCAGCAGTTCAGGGAGACTAGCGGGGAACAATGAGCAGTTCTTC	CASSSGRLAGNNEQFF
-	TRBV29-1	TRBJ2-5	-	TGCAGCGTTGAACTGGTACTCCAAGAGACCCAGTACTTC	CSVELVLQETQYF
-	TRBV27	TRBJ2-7	-	TGTGCCAGCAGGTTAATAGCGAATCCTCTCTACGAGCAGTACTTC	CASRLIANPLYEQYF
-	TRBV6-6	TRBJ1-5	-	TGTGCCAGCAGTTACGAGGCAGTGAGCAATCAGCCCCAGCATTTT	CASSYEAVSNQPQHF
-	TRBV30	TRBJ2-1	-	TGTGCCTGGAGTGTAACATACTACAATGAGCAGTTCTTC	CAWSVTYYNEQFF
many	TRBV19	TRBJ1-1	TRBD1	TGTGCCAGCTACTTGAACAGGGGGCGGGTCACTGAAGCTTTCTTT	CASYLNRGRVTEAFF
-	TRBV7-6	TRBJ1-1	-	TGTGCCAGCAGCTTAAGGCTCCCACGGACAGACATGAACACTGAAGCTTTCTTT	CASSLRLPRTDMNTEAFF
-	TRBV2	TRBJ1-5	TRBD1	TGTGCCAGCAGTGAAGCGCTTCTGGGACAGCAAAGGAATCAGCCCCAGCATTTT	CASSEALLGQQRNQPQHF
-	TRBV5-1	TRBJ2-1	-	TGCGCCAGCAGCGGGGGTCCGGGACTGAACTACAATGAGCAGTTCTTC	CASSGGPGLNYNEQFF
once	TRBV12-2	TRBJ1-2	-	TGTGCAAGTCGCTTTGGAGGTTGCGGGAACTATGGCTACACCTTC	CASRFGGCGNYGYTF
-	TRBV11-1	TRBJ2-3	-	TGTGCCAGCAGCTTACCGGGGGAAAGCACAGATACGCAGTATTTT	CASSLPGESTDTQYF
-	TRBV6-1	TRBJ2-2	-	TGTGCCAGCAGTGAAATGACAGACACCGGGGAGCTGTTTTTT	CASSEMTDTGELFF
-	TRBV18	TRBJ2-7	-	TGTGCCAGCTCACCCGGAGACTACGAGCAGTACTTC	CASSPGDYEQYF
-	TRBV5-1	TRBJ2-1	TRBD2	TGCGCCAGCAGCTTTCCCGCGGGAGAGACCAATGAGCAGTTCTTC	CASSFPAGETNEQFF
once	TRBV7-9	TRBJ1-5	-	TGTGCCAGCAGCCCCCATGGGCACAATCAGCCCCAGCATTTT	CASSPHGHNQPQHF
-	TRBV28	TRBJ2-2	-	TGTGCCAGCAGTTTATGGGGGAGGTCTCCGGAGCTGTTTTTT	CASSLWGRSPELFF
-	TRBV4-3	TRBJ1-2	TRBD1	TGCGCCAGCAGCCCGGCCGGGGGGACAGGGAATGGCTACACCTTC	CASSPAGGTGNGYTF
once	TRBV27	TRBJ2-6	-	TGTGCCAGCAGTCGCAGGGGATCTGGGGCCAACGTCCTGACTTTC	CASSRRGSGANVLTF
-	TRBV5-1	TRBJ2-7	-	TGCGCCAGCAGCAGAACAGGTTCCTACGAGCAGTACTTC	CASSRTGSYEQYF